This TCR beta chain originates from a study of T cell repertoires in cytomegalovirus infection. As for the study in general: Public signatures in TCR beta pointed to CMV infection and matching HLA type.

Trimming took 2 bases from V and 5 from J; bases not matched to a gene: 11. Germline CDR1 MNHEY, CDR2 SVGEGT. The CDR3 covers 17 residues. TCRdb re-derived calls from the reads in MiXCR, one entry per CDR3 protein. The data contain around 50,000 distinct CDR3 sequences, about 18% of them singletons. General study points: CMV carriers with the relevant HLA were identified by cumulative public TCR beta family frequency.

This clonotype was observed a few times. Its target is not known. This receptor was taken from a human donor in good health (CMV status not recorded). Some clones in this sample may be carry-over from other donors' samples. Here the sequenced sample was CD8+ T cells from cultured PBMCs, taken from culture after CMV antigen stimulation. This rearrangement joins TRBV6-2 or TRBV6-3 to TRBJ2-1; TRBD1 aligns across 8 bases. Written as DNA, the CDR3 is TGTGCCAGCAGTTACCTTACCACGGGACAGGTCAACAATGAGCAGTTCTTC. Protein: CASSYLTTGQVNNEQFF.